This TCR beta chain was sequenced during a study of STAT5B mutations in CD4+ large granular lymphocyte leukemia. The CDR3 contains 17 residues. Trimming left V 1 base short and J 1 base short, with 13 bases between. Germline V gene sequence: CDR1 SGHVS, CDR2 FNYEAQ. The assay was run at survey level. Sequencing used immunoSEQ multiplex PCR; TCRdb keeps in-frame clones, though not all of them. The sample contains over 20,000 clones, 81% of which appear only once. This clone occurred once. The chain joins TRBV7-6 to TRBJ1-4; D not certain. The specimen was CD4+ T cells from blood buffy coats. The source of this sequence is a human donor in good health. The CDR3 DNA is TGTGCCAGCAGCTTAGGTCAGCTGAAGCAAACTAATGAAAAACTGTTTTTT. It translates to CASSLGQLKQTNEKLFF.